The next 25 T cell receptor beta chains were all read from a single sample in a study of monozygotic twins with cystic fibrosis. Sequencing was performed with immunoSEQ multiplex PCR; in TCRdb, only in-frame clones are kept and a portion is missing. The sample has 9,000 or so clones; 98% are singletons. Sequences were obtained from blood. Source of these receptors: a girl aged 2 to 10 with cystic fibrosis.

The V call is TRBV28, the J call TRBJ2-5; 9 bases are shared with TRBD1. V gave up 6 bases and J gave up 5 bases; unmatched junction bases: 4. This CDR3 spans 13 amino acids. Per the germline V gene, CDR1 is MDHEN and CDR2 is SYDVKM. Here the CDR3 reads CASSSGQGETQYF. CDR3 in DNA: TGTGCCAGCAGCTCCGGACAGGGGGAGACCCAGTACTTC.

The chain combines TRBV5-1 with TRBJ1-2, with D perhaps TRBD1 (5 bases). The CDR3 sequence is 16 residues long. V lost 4 bases and J lost 6, with 22 bases in between. Germline V lookup: CDR1 SGHRS, CDR2 YFSETQ. CDR3 protein: CASSRQSKGYENGYTF. The CDR3, as DNA: TGCGCCAGCAGCCGGCAGTCGAAGGGGTATGAGAATGGCTACACCTTC.

The chain combines TRBV19 with TRBJ2-3, with 7 bases fitting TRBD2. This CDR3 spans 14 amino acids. Germline-derived CDR1 and CDR2 are LNHDA and SQIVND (reference sequence). Unmatched junction bases numbered 8, after V lost 6 bases and J lost 5 bases. As DNA, the CDR3 is TGTGCCAGTAGCACAAATAGCGGGCGAGATACGCAGTATTTT. The encoded protein is CASSTNSGRDTQYF.

This clone was seen only once. The CDR3 sequence is CASSGGTTQYF. In DNA, the CDR3 is TGTGCCAGCAGTGGGGGTACAACGCAGTATTTT. The chain links TRBV25-1 to TRBJ2-3, with no clear D. The length of the CDR3 is 11 residues. Between the trimmed V and J ends, which lost 4 bases and 9 bases, there was a span of 8 bases. Germline CDR1 is MGHDK and CDR2 is SYGVNS.

The chain is built from TRBV10-1 and TRBJ2-7, with 13 positions matching TRBD2. The CDR3 spans 16 residues. Trimming removed 3 bases from V and 7 bases from J; junction bases left unmatched: 9. CDR1 and CDR2 (germline): WNHNN, SYGVQD (reference sequence). DNA of the CDR3: TGCGCCAGCAGTGAAGGTTACGGGACTAGCGGGGCAGAGCAGTACTTC. Amino acids: CASSEGYGTSGAEQYF.

CDR3 sequence: CASSLLHNEQFF. The CDR3 DNA follows: TGTGCCAGCAGCCTACTCCACAATGAGCAGTTCTTC. V gene TRBV5-5 combines with J gene TRBJ2-1; D is undetermined. The CDR3 totals 12 residues. Germline-derived CDR1 and CDR2 are SGHKS and YYEKEE (reference sequence). Trimming stripped 4 bases from V and 5 bases from J, with 7 bases between.

This clone came up once. The V and J genes are TRBV29-1 and TRBJ1-5; D not certain. This CDR3 has 12 amino acids. In germline, CDR1 is SQVTM, CDR2 ANQGSEA. Trimming took off 4 bases at V and 4 bases at J, with 8 bases between the two ends. Written as DNA, the CDR3 is TGCAGCGTTGGTTCGGGGAATCAGCCCCAGCATTTT. Translated, it gives CSVGSGNQPQHF.

The rearrangement joins TRBV27 to TRBJ2-2; TRBD2 is a possible D gene (6 bases). CDR1 is MNHEY and CDR2 is SMNVEV in the germline V gene (reference sequence). The germline V and J ends were trimmed by 6 bases and 0 bases, with 23 bases remaining between them. CDR3 length: 19 residues. CDR3 sequence: CASSTRWVGGKTNTGELFF. The CDR3 DNA is TGTGCCAGCAGCACTAGGTGGGTTGGGGGGAAGACGAACACCGGGGAGCTGTTTTTT.

The chain couples TRBV18 to TRBJ1-2; TRBD1 is a possible D gene (6 bases). Between the trimmed V and J ends, which lost 3 bases and 4 bases, there was a span of 9 bases. CDR3 length: 13 residues. Germline V gene lookup returns CDR1 KGHSH and CDR2 LQKENI. The CDR3 coding sequence is TGTGCCAGCTCACCCGGACAGACCTATGGCTACACCTTC. It is translated as CASSPGQTYGYTF.

This clone appeared a single time. The chain uses TRBV5-6 and TRBJ1-3; D is unclear. In germline, CDR1 is SGHDT, CDR2 YYEEEE. CDR3 size: 14 residues. Trimming cost V 2 bases and J 0 bases, with 6 bases left between them. The CDR3 region has the DNA TGTGCCAGCAGCTTTACGGTCTCTGGAAACACCATATATTTT. This sequence encodes CASSFTVSGNTIYF.

The chain employs TRBV27 and TRBJ1-2; 8 bases are shared with TRBD1. The CDR3 has 14 residues. The germline CDR1 and CDR2 sequences are MNHEY and SMNVEV (reference sequence). V lost 6 bases to trimming and J lost 8 bases; unmatched junction nucleotides: 11. The CDR3 protein is CASRHPDRGEGYTF. DNA of the CDR3: TGTGCCAGCAGGCATCCCGACAGGGGAGAAGGCTACACCTTC.

The V gene is TRBV30, the J gene TRBJ1-5, with D perhaps TRBD1 (5 bases). Trimming left V 5 bases short and J 2 bases short, with 13 bases between. Germline CDR1 reads GTSNPN; CDR2 reads SVGIG (reference sequence). This CDR3 has 14 amino acids. DNA for the CDR3: TGTGCCTGGGGGGAAGGAGGGGGCAATCAGCCCCAGCATTTT. Amino acid sequence: CAWGEGGGNQPQHF.

V and J are TRBV7-8 and TRBJ2-1; tentative D call: TRBD2 (6 bases). The CDR3 consists of 18 residues. CDR1 SGHVS and CDR2 FQNEAQ come from the germline V gene. Trimming pared 0 bases from V and 7 bases from J, leaving 22 bases between. CDR3 residues: CASSLARGRAPRQNEQFF. The CDR3, as DNA: TGTGCCAGCAGCTTAGCGCGGGGCAGGGCACCAAGACAGAATGAGCAGTTCTTC.

V is TRBV7-2 and J is TRBJ2-7; D is possibly TRBD2 (7 bases). Germline values: CDR1 SGHTA, CDR2 FQGNSA. This CDR3 is 15 amino acids long. V was trimmed by 1 base and J by 2 bases, leaving 12 bases between them. CDR3 sequence reads: CASSLGEGGTYEQYF. The CDR3 DNA sequence: TGTGCCAGCAGCTTAGGAGAGGGGGGGACCTACGAGCAGTACTTC. The variable domain in full, with the rest retrieved from reference TRBV7-2 and TRBJ2-7, is GAGVSQSPSNKVTEKGKDVELRCDPISGHTALYWYRQSLGQGLEFLIYFQGNSAPDKSGLPSDRFSAERTGGSVSTLTIQRTQQEDSAVYLCASSLGEGGTYEQYFGPGTRLTVT.

The V call is TRBV6-5, the J call TRBJ2-1; possible D gene TRBD2, 5 bases. The CDR3 spans 14 residues. Trimming removed 0 bases from V and 8 bases from J, with 11 bases in between. The germline CDR1 and CDR2 sequences are MNHEY and SVGAGI. The DNA for the CDR3 is TGTGCCAGCAGTTACTCCGGGCTAGCCCATGAGCAGTTCTTC. Translated, it gives CASSYSGLAHEQFF.

This chain links TRBV28 with TRBJ2-4; 7 nucleotides align to TRBD1. CDR1 is MDHEN, CDR2 SYDVKM, per germline. The CDR3 runs 16 residues. V shed 5 bases, J shed 1 base, and the junction held 8 bases outside the gene matches. CDR3 nucleotides: TGTGCCAGCAGTGGGACAGCTAGAGGGGCCAAAAACATTCAGTACTTC. Its translation: CASSGTARGAKNIQYF.

This chain joins TRBV29-1 and TRBJ1-2, with 7 bases aligning to TRBD1. The CDR3 is made up of 14 amino acids. V was clipped by 3 bases and J by 0 bases; unmatched bases: 4. The germline V gene has CDR1 SQVTM and CDR2 ANQGSEA. The DNA of the CDR3 is TGCAGCGTTGACCGGGACAGAGCTAACTATGGCTACACCTTC. It encodes CSVDRDRANYGYTF. The complete variable domain, with remaining parts taken from reference TRBV29-1 and TRBJ1-2, reads SAVISQKPSRDICQRGTSLTIQCQVDSQVTMMFWYRQQPGQSLTLIATANQGSEATYESGFVIDKFPISRPNLTFSTLTVSNMSPEDSSIYLCSVDRDRANYGYTFGSGTRLTVV.

The V and J genes are TRBV27 and TRBJ2-7; D is undetermined. CDR1 is MNHEY, CDR2 SMNVEV, per germline (reference sequence). This CDR3 contains 14 residues. Trimming shortened V by 5 bases and J by 3 bases, and 14 bases separated the two germline ends. The CDR3 DNA sequence: TGTGCCAGCAGTCCCCTTGTTTCCGACTACGAGCAGTACTTC. Protein sequence: CASSPLVSDYEQYF.

This clone was seen just once. The rearrangement joins TRBV5-4 to TRBJ1-1, with D possibly being TRBD1 (5 bases). This CDR3 spans 13 amino acids. Trimming pared 1 base from V and 1 base from J, leaving 5 bases between. CDR1 and CDR2 from the germline V gene are SGHNT and YYREEE (reference sequence). The CDR3 protein is CASSLRGNTEAFF. DNA of the CDR3: TGTGCCAGCAGCTTGAGGGGGAACACTGAAGCTTTCTTT.

The gene calls are TRBV5-1 and TRBJ1-2; 10 bases align to TRBD1. V gave up 4 bases and J gave up 2 bases; unmatched junction bases: 5. The germline gives CDR1 SGHRS, CDR2 YFSETQ. The CDR3 is made up of 15 amino acids. The CDR3 coding sequence is TGCGCCAGCAGCCCCCCGGGACAGGGGAACTATGGCTACACCTTC. Amino acids: CASSPPGQGNYGYTF.

This chain uses TRBV27 with TRBJ1-2; D remains ambiguous. The germline V gene has CDR1 MNHEY and CDR2 SMNVEV (reference sequence). V gave up 3 bases and J gave up 5 bases, with 10 bases separating them. This CDR3 comprises 13 residues. The CDR3 protein is CASSLAGEYGYTF. In nucleotides, the CDR3 is TGTGCCAGCAGTTTGGCCGGGGAGTATGGCTACACCTTC.

The chain recombines TRBV5-6 with TRBJ2-3; 7 bases align to TRBD1. CDR3 length: 13 amino acids. The germline V gene encodes CDR1 SGHDT and CDR2 YYEEEE. Germline trimming cut 9 bases from V and 5 bases from J; bases unmatched to any gene: 9. CDR3 loop: CATRRRGKDTQYF. The CDR3 DNA reads as TGTGCCACCAGGCGCAGGGGGAAAGATACGCAGTATTTT.

This chain joins TRBV4-3 and TRBJ1-1; D might be TRBD1 (5 bases). The germline V and J ends were trimmed by 1 base and 4 bases, with 13 bases remaining between them. The germline V gene encodes CDR1 LGHNA and CDR2 YSLEER. This CDR3 has 15 residues. DNA for the CDR3: TGCGCCAGCAGCCAAGGTGGGGCGGGGGGCACTGAAGCTTTCTTT. Amino acid sequence: CASSQGGAGGTEAFF.

The rearrangement joins TRBV19 to TRBJ2-5, with 10 bases matching TRBD2. CDR3 length: 16 residues. Germline assignment: CDR1 LNHDA and CDR2 SQIVND (reference sequence). V lost 3 bases, J lost 5 bases, and 9 bases stayed unmatched. The CDR3 spells CASSIDRLAGEETQYF. CDR3 DNA: TGTGCCAGTAGTATTGATAGGCTAGCGGGAGAGGAGACCCAGTACTTC.

V is TRBV19 and J is TRBJ2-4; D gene uncertain. With 3 bases removed from V and 1 base from J, the gap between germline ends came to 10 bases. CDR1 and CDR2 (germline): LNHDA, SQIVND (reference sequence). The CDR3 consists of 15 residues. DNA for the CDR3: TGTGCCAGTAGTATGAGAGACACGGCCAAAAACATTCAGTACTTC. Translated, it gives CASSMRDTAKNIQYF. Variable domain in full (rest from reference TRBV19 and TRBJ2-4): DGGITQSPKYLFRKEGQNVTLSCEQNLNHDAMYWYRQDPGQGLRLIYYSQIVNDFQKGDIAEGYSVSREKKESFPLTVTSAQKNPTAFYLCASSMRDTAKNIQYFGAGTRLSVL.